This TCR beta chain was found in a study of OX40 agonist ivuxolimab in advanced cancers. Across the whole study: Those enrolled were around 87% male, with a mean age of roughly 60 years and ages from roughly 23 to 79.

This clone showed up just once. Its specificity is unknown. Sequenced by immunoSEQ multiplex PCR; TCRdb stores in-frame clones only, minus some. The sample has 75,000 to 100,000 clones, 86% seen once. Study results and caveats: Still undetermined is the antigen specificity of the expanded peripheral T cells. Partial responders receiving 0.1-3.0 mg/kg showed among the lowest clonal expansion.

The CDR3 loop spans 14 amino acids. Trimming cost V 5 bases and J 5 bases; bases outside gene matches: 4. CDR1 and CDR2 from the germline V gene are SGHNT and YYREEE (reference sequence). The sample here was CD4+ or CD8+ T cells sorted from blood, taken in a trial of the OX40 agonist ivuxolimab. V is TRBV5-4 and J is TRBJ2-2, with TRBD1 matching 9 bases. This clonotype originated in an adult with an advanced solid tumor such as melanoma, head and neck, liver or kidney cancer. CDR3 DNA sequence: TGTGCCAGCAGAACAGGGGGCAGAACCGGGGAGCTGTTTTTT. It codes for CASRTGGRTGELFF. The whole variable domain, remainder taken from reference TRBV5-4 and TRBJ2-2, is ETGVTQSPTHLIKTRGQQVTLRCSSQSGHNTVSWYQQALGQGPQFIFQYYREEENGRGNFPPRFSGLQFPNYSSELNVNALELDDSALYLCASRTGGRTGELFFGEGSRLTVL.